The 4 T cell receptor beta chains given below trace back to one sample, sequenced in a study of T cells in Graves' hyperthyroidism and ophthalmopathy (dated by TCRdb to the late 2010s). Receptor amplification or capture employed multiplex PCR. Sequencing relied on an Illumina HiSeq 2000. The TCR beta CDR3 regions were amplified from the RNA transcripts. For the first round of RT-PCR on the TCR CDR3, the HTBI primer set was used together with the Qiagen OneStep RT-PCR kit. The public reads were reanalyzed by TCRdb: fastp trimming at Q25, MiXCR alignment, in-frame beta chains only. Merged by CDR3 protein, the rows form single entries marked with the most common genes and DNA. The sample includes around 760,000 distinct CDR3 sequences, with 30% to 40% observed a single time. Approximately 31% of the sample lies in the top ten. Sequencing used blood. The receptors were sampled from a woman between 40 and 55 years old with Graves' hyperthyroidism.

This clonotype has only a few counts. The chain couples TRBV20-1 to TRBJ1-5, with D perhaps matching TRBD1 (5 bases). Germline V gene lookup returns CDR1 DFQATT and CDR2 SNEGSKA (reference sequence). CDR3 length: 16 amino acids. Deletions cut 4 bases from V and 5 bases from J, with 21 bases between. CDR3 loop: CSAIRQRASEYQPQHF. The CDR3 DNA follows: TGCAGTGCTATTCGACAGAGGGCGTCGGAATATCAGCCCCAGCATTTT.

CDR3 nucleotides: TGTGCCAGCAGTTTATCTCCAGGAACCTACGAGCAGTACTTC. Its protein product is CASSLSPGTYEQYF. The J gene is TRBJ2-7, the V gene TRBV27; D remains ambiguous. Germline assignment: CDR1 MNHEY and CDR2 SMNVEV (reference sequence). V lost 0 bases and J lost 2, with 8 bases in between. This CDR3 has 14 residues.

This clonotype appeared once. V gene TRBV29-1 combines with J gene TRBJ1-4; a possible D gene is TRBD1 (5 bases). Germline CDR1 is SQVTM and CDR2 is ANQGSEA. V lost 6 bases and J lost 7, with 21 bases in between. CDR3 length: 15 residues. The DNA of the CDR3 is TGCAGCGTGATACCGAGTGTTGGGGCGGCTGAAAAACTGTTTTTT. It is translated as CSVIPSVGAAEKLFF. Based on the CDR3 plus reference TRBV29-1 and TRBJ1-4, the full variable domain is SAVISQKPSRDICQRGTSLTIQCQVDSQVTMMFWYRQQPGQSLTLIATANQGSEATYESGFVIDKFPISRPNLTFSTLTVSNMSPEDSSIYLCSVIPSVGAAEKLFFGSGTQLSVL.

This clonotype was seen a few times. The CDR3 spells CASSYKIMASGNYEQYF. CDR3 bases: TGCGCCAGCAGCTACAAGATCATGGCTAGCGGGAACTACGAGCAGTACTTC. V and J are TRBV4-3 and TRBJ2-7; 9 bases map to TRBD2. Germline loops: CDR1 LGHNA, CDR2 YSLEER. V dropped 5 bases and J dropped 3; count of bases not matched to a gene: 14. This CDR3 has 17 residues.